The 23 T cell receptor beta chains below were found in one sample sequenced in a study of tissue T cells after allogeneic stem cell transplantation. As to time point: mouse harvest day 14 after allogeneic transplant. The graft held 10^6 splenic CD5+ T cells and 10^7 T-cell-depleted bone marrow cells. Sequencing was performed with immunoSEQ multiplex PCR; in TCRdb, only in-frame clones are kept and a portion is missing. This sample yields 650 to 1,000 clones, of which 40% to 65% are seen a single time; around 42% belongs to the top ten. Sequenced sample: spleen. These receptors all stem from a female BALB/c mouse given C57BL/6 T cells with graft-versus-host disease after an allogeneic hematopoietic cell transplant.

The sample holds a few counts of this clone. The gene symbols are mouse symbols. From the germline J gene comes the end of the CDR3, since the read stops 1 residue before it. This rearrangement joins TRBV16 to TRBJ2-3, with D hard to call. V was trimmed by 2 bases and J by 1 base, leaving 4 bases between them. The CDR3 is 13 amino acids. CDR1 is SGHSA and CDR2 is FRNQAP in the germline V gene. The part of the CDR3 DNA that was read is TGTGCAAGCAGCTTATCGGGTGCAGAAACGCTGTAT. This encodes CASSLSGAETLY. The CDR3 reads in full as CASSLSGAETLYF. Full variable domain (missing parts from reference TRBV16 and TRBJ2-3): NAGVIQTPRHKVTGKGQEATLWCEPISGHSAVFWYRQTIVQGLEFLTYFRNQAPIDDSGMPKERFSAQMPNQSHSTLKIQSTQPQDSAVYLCASSLSGAETLYFGSGTRLTVL.

This clone showed up just a few times. Genes here carry mouse names. The read gets to within 1 residue of the CDR3 end, and the germline J gene fills in the rest. The V gene is TRBV5, the J gene TRBJ1-1; D is undetermined. V shed 0 bases and J shed 0 bases, with 2 bases lying between them. Germline assignment: CDR1 LGHNA and CDR2 YNLKQL (reference sequence). This CDR3 contains 13 residues. The CDR3 loop reads CASSQEQNTEVFF. Incomplete CDR3 DNA: TGTGCCAGCAGCCAAGAACAGAACACAGAAGTCTTC.

This clone counts as large. Mouse germline and gene names are used. With the read ending 1 residue before the CDR3 end, the germline J gene is used to fill in that end. The chain has TRBV13-3 and TRBJ2-7, with a possible D match to TRBD1 (6 bases). Between the trimmed V and J ends, which lost 0 bases and 3 bases, there was a span of 10 bases. Germline V gives CDR1 NNHDY, CDR2 SYVADS. The CDR3 is 14 residues long. CDR3 DNA, as far as it was read: TGTGCCAGCAGTGATGGGGCAGGGGTCTATGAACAGTAC. This encodes CASSDGAGVYEQY. The CDR3 in full is CASSDGAGVYEQYF.

Notes on this clone: Gene names refer to mouse genes. The sequence runs out 1 residue before the end of the CDR3; the remainder is reconstructed from the germline J gene. The chain uses TRBV12-1 and TRBJ2-3, with 10 bases identical to TRBD2. J was trimmed by 2 bases and V by 2 bases; bases with no gene match: 3. Germline assignment: CDR1 SGHSN and CDR2 HYEKVE. This CDR3 region has 15 residues. The sequenced CDR3 bases are TGTGCCAGCTCTCCGGGACTGGGGTTTGCAGAAACGCTGTAT. Protein sequence: CASSPGLGFAETLY. The whole CDR3 protein is CASSPGLGFAETLYF.

Note on this clone: Its ends do not fully match the called genes, so a read error is possible. Any gene name here is a mouse gene name. The read falls 1 residue short of the CDR3 end, and the missing part is taken from the germline J gene. The V call is TRBV13-2, the J call TRBJ2-3, with 7 nucleotides matching TRBD2. Germline assignment: CDR1 NNHNN and CDR2 SYGAGS (reference sequence). This CDR3 region has 14 residues. The CDR3 region is CASGHAGGADTLYF. CDR3 DNA (partial): TGTGCCAGCGGTCATGCTGGGGGTGCAGACACGCTGTAT.

About this clone: Genes here carry mouse names. The read halts 1 residue ahead of the CDR3 end, with the missing end drawn from the germline J gene. The chain joins TRBV29 to TRBJ2-7; 8 bases agree with TRBD1. CDR3 length: 12 amino acids. CDR1 is MSHET, CDR2 SYDVDS, per germline. V was clipped by 5 bases and J by 6 bases; unmatched bases: 3. CDR3 DNA, as far as it was read: TGTGCTAGCAGTCCGACAGGGGTTGAACAGTAC. Its translation is CASSPTGVEQY. The CDR3 reads in full as CASSPTGVEQYF.

This clone is deemed large. Gene and germline names: mouse. The read terminates 1 residue before the CDR3 end, so the remaining end is supplied by the germline J gene. The chain links TRBV13-1 to TRBJ2-7; tentatively, D is TRBD1 (5 bases). Between the trimmed V and J ends, which lost 1 base and 7 bases, there was a span of 9 bases. This CDR3 contains 12 residues. Germline assignment: CDR1 NSHNY and CDR2 SYGAGN. The part of the CDR3 DNA that was read is TGTGCCAGCAGTGATAAAGGGGTGGAACAGTAC. As protein: CASSDKGVEQY. From start to end, the CDR3 is CASSDKGVEQYF.

On this clone itself: Germline and genes: mouse. The part of the CDR3 DNA that was read is TGTGCCAGCTCTCTCGAGGGTCAAAACACCTTGTAC. Protein product: CASSLEGQNTLY. The full CDR3 protein reads CASSLEGQNTLYF. The chain carries TRBV12-1 and TRBJ2-4; D is unclear. From the germline J gene comes the end of the CDR3, since the read stops 1 residue before it. The CDR3 contains 13 residues. Germline CDR1 reads SGHSN; CDR2 reads HYEKVE. The germline V and J ends were trimmed by 0 bases and 1 base, with 4 bases remaining between them.

About this clone: Genes here carry mouse names. The read ends 1 residue shy of where the CDR3 ends; the end is completed using the germline J gene. J is TRBJ1-3 and V is TRBV24; 7 positions match TRBD1. The V and J ends lost 1 base and 1 base, in that order; junction bases with no gene match: 1. This CDR3 is built from 15 residues. From germline, CDR1 is KGHTA and CDR2 FRNEEI. CDR3 DNA, as far as it was read: TGTGCCAGCAGTCTGTCACAGGGGTCTGGAAATACGCTCTAT. Its translation: CASSLSQGSGNTLY. The whole CDR3 protein reads CASSLSQGSGNTLYF.

As regards this clone: The gene symbols are mouse symbols. The read terminates 1 residue before the CDR3 end, so the remaining end is supplied by the germline J gene. The chain joins TRBV26 to TRBJ2-3; TRBD1 or TRBD2 may be the D gene (6 bases each). Germline V gives CDR1 KGHPV, CDR2 FQNQEV (reference sequence). The V gene lost 0 bases and the J gene lost 1 base, with 8 bases spanning the gap. CDR3 length: 15 amino acids. This CDR3 is CASSLSGGGAETLYF. The covered CDR3 bases are TGTGCCAGCAGTCTGTCTGGGGGCGGTGCAGAAACGCTGTAT.

For this clone: The gene names given are mouse names. The CDR3 end lies 1 residue beyond the end of the read and is filled in from the germline J gene. The V and J genes are TRBV2 and TRBJ2-5, with 13 bases matching TRBD2. Germline assignment: CDR1 LGHNA and CDR2 YSYQKL. Trimming removed 3 bases from V and 2 bases from J; junction bases left unmatched: 5. The CDR3 loop spans 17 amino acids. The CDR3 bases that were read are TGTGCCAGCAGCCACGGACTGGGGGGGCGTGTCCAAGACACCCAGTAC. Its protein is CASSHGLGGRVQDTQY. In full, the CDR3 is CASSHGLGGRVQDTQYF.

By sample fraction, this clone is large. Mouse germline and gene names are used. From the germline J gene comes the end of the CDR3, since the read stops 1 residue before it. The V and J genes are TRBV19 and TRBJ2-7; 11 bases map to TRBD2. The length of the CDR3 is 14 residues. CDR1 and CDR2 (germline): FNHDT, SITEND (reference sequence). V was clipped by 1 base and J by 4 bases; unmatched bases: 1. CDR3 DNA, as far as it was read: TGTGCCAGCAGTATAAGGACTGGGGGGTATGAACAGTAC. This translates into CASSIRTGGYEQY. The complete CDR3 reads CASSIRTGGYEQYF.

To note about this clone: Mouse gene names and germline throughout. The sequence runs out 1 residue before the end of the CDR3; the remainder is reconstructed from the germline J gene. V gene TRBV12-2 combines with J gene TRBJ2-1; 11 bases match TRBD1. Germline-derived CDR1 and CDR2 are SGHLS and HYDKME. The CDR3 runs 16 residues. Trimming cost V 2 bases and J 4 bases; bases outside gene matches: 6. The CDR3: CASSPGQGGGYAEQFF. The sequenced part of the CDR3 DNA is TGTGCCAGCTCTCCGGGACAGGGGGGGGGTTATGCTGAGCAGTTC.

For this clone: Gene and germline names: mouse. The DNA ends 1 residue before the CDR3 does, and the rest of the CDR3 is filled in from the germline J gene. The chain couples TRBV13-3 to TRBJ2-7; no clear D. The CDR3 loop spans 11 amino acids. V was pared by 5 bases and J by 3 bases, with 6 bases between. Germline V lookup: CDR1 NNHDY, CDR2 SYVADS. CDR3 bases read: TGTGCCAGCAGATTTGGCTATGAACAGTAC. It is translated as CASRFGYEQY. The complete CDR3 protein is CASRFGYEQYF.

Points on this clone: Each gene name is a mouse one. From the germline J gene comes the end of the CDR3, since the read stops 1 residue before it. This chain joins TRBV1 and TRBJ2-1; D is unresolved. Trimming stripped 3 bases from V and 2 bases from J, with 2 bases between. Germline values: CDR1 NSQYPW, CDR2 LRSPGD (reference sequence). The CDR3 totals 12 residues. CDR3 bases read: TGCACCTGCAGTGCCGACTATGCTGAGCAGTTC. Translating it yields CTCSADYAEQF. The whole CDR3 reads CTCSADYAEQFF.

About this clone: A junction end diverges from the germline sequence, so it may reflect a read error. The germline and genes are mouse ones. The CDR3 end lies 1 residue beyond the end of the read and is filled in from the germline J gene. The rearrangement joins TRBV17 to TRBJ2-7; possible D gene TRBD1, 5 bases. Germline CDR1 is MNHDT and CDR2 is YYDKIL. This CDR3 is 13 amino acids long. CDR3 residues: CARSPATDYEQYF. The covered CDR3 bases are TGTGCTCGCAGCCCCGCGACAGATTATGAACAGTAC.

This clone has just one count. The listed genes are named as in mouse. The CDR3 end lies 1 residue beyond the end of the read and is filled in from the germline J gene. The chain uses TRBV23 and TRBJ2-7; the table's D call TRBD1 went unverified against the DNA. Germline V CDR1 and CDR2: KGHTA, FQNQQP. This CDR3 has 14 amino acids. The CDR3 loop reads CPSSQTGISYEQYF. The part of the CDR3 DNA that was read is TGCCCCAGCAGTCAAACAGGGATCTCCTATGAACAGTAC.

With regard to this clone: Genes and germline are mouse. Coverage ceases 1 residue before the CDR3 finishes, and the germline J gene fills in the end. This chain uses TRBV3 with TRBJ1-4, with D perhaps matching TRBD1 (6 bases). Germline V CDR1 and CDR2: SNHLY, FYNGKV (reference sequence). With 4 bases removed from V and 3 bases from J, the gap between germline ends came to 9 bases. This CDR3 is built from 14 residues. CDR3 DNA, as far as it was read: TGTGCCAGCAGCTCCGCAGGGGCCAACGAAAGATTATTT. Its translation is CASSSAGANERLF. The entire CDR3 sequence reads CASSSAGANERLFF.

This clone has only one observation. Gene names are mouse gene names. The CDR3 extends 1 residue past the end of the read, so its final part is completed from the germline J gene. The chain is built from TRBV3 and TRBJ1-1, with 8 bases matching TRBD1. The CDR3 runs to 14 residues. Germline V CDR1 and CDR2: SNHLY, FYNGKV (reference sequence). The junction had 2 bases not matched to a gene; V was cut back by 4 bases and J by 1 base. CDR3 loop: CASSSQGGNTEVFF. The CDR3 bases that were read are TGTGCCAGCAGCTCACAGGGGGGAAACACAGAAGTCTTC.

Comments on this clone: Any gene name here is a mouse gene name. The read halts 1 residue ahead of the CDR3 end, with the missing end drawn from the germline J gene. The V call is TRBV31, the J call TRBJ1-3; no definite D call. Trimming removed 4 bases at V and 0 bases at J, with 7 bases between. Germline lookup yields CDR1 GKSSPN and CDR2 SITVG. The CDR3 covers 13 residues. The DNA read from the CDR3 is TGTGCCTGGAAACAAAATTCTGGAAATACGCTCTAT. Its translation is CAWKQNSGNTLY. The whole CDR3 sequence is CAWKQNSGNTLYF. The whole variable domain, remainder taken from reference TRBV31 and TRBJ1-3, is AQTIHQWPVAEIKAVGSPLSLGCTIKGKSSPNLYWYWQATGGTLQQLFYSITVGQVESVVQLNLSASRPKDDQFILSTEKLLLSHSGFYLCAWKQNSGNTLYFGEGSRLIVV.

Comments on this clone: Gene names refer to mouse genes. The sequence runs out 1 residue before the end of the CDR3; the remainder is reconstructed from the germline J gene. This sequence joins TRBV12-2 and TRBJ2-1, with D possibly being TRBD2 (6 bases). The germline V gene encodes CDR1 SGHLS and CDR2 HYDKME. CDR3 length: 15 residues. Trimming removed 2 bases at V and 0 bases at J, with 10 bases between. The sequenced part of the CDR3 DNA is TGTGCCAGCTCTCCCTTACTGGGTAACTATGCTGAGCAGTTC. Translation gives CASSPLLGNYAEQF. The entire CDR3 is CASSPLLGNYAEQFF.

To note about this clone: Mouse gene names apply. The CDR3 is cut off 1 residue early in the read; its end comes from the germline J gene. The chain has TRBV29 and TRBJ2-1; no clear D. Germline V CDR1 and CDR2: MSHET, SYDVDS. With 5 bases removed from V and 7 bases from J, the gap between germline ends came to 9 bases. The CDR3 runs to 12 residues. The DNA read from the CDR3 is TGTGCTAGCAGTCTCCGGTTGGCTGAGCAGTTC. This encodes CASSLRLAEQF. The entire CDR3 reads CASSLRLAEQFF.

This clone has just a few counts. Gene and germline names: mouse. The CDR3 goes on 1 residue after the read ends, and that part is filled in from the germline J gene. The chain has TRBV19 and TRBJ2-7, with 12 nucleotides matching TRBD2. J gave up 6 bases and V 4 bases, and 2 bases lay outside the gene matches. There are 13 residues in the CDR3. Per germline, CDR1 FNHDT and CDR2 SITEND (reference sequence). Here the CDR3 reads CASSRDWGAEQYF. The part of the CDR3 DNA that was read is TGTGCCAGCAGTCGGGACTGGGGGGCTGAACAGTAC.